This entry lists 27 T cell receptor beta chains sequenced from one sample in a study of blood T cell repertoires in COVID-19. The assay was immunoSEQ multiplex PCR, and TCRdb's table has in-frame clones only and misses some. This sample has roughly 200,000 clones, with 75% to 90% found just once. The sample was peripheral blood. These receptors came from a man aged 60-69 years with acute or convalescent COVID-19.

The genes are TRBV5-1 and TRBJ2-1; D not resolved. V dropped 4 bases and J dropped 0 bases, with 5 bases sitting between them. This CDR3 has 13 amino acids. Germline lookup yields CDR1 SGHRS and CDR2 YFSETQ. The CDR3: CASSPSSYNEQFF. The DNA of the CDR3 is TGCGCCAGCAGCCCGAGCTCCTACAATGAGCAGTTCTTC. The variable domain in full, with the rest retrieved from reference TRBV5-1 and TRBJ2-1, is KAGVTQTPRYLIKTRGQQVTLSCSPISGHRSVSWYQQTPGQGLQFLFEYFSETQRNKGNFPGRFSGRQFSNSRSEMNVSTLELGDSALYLCASSPSSYNEQFFGPGTRLTVL.

V usage is TRBV20-1 and J usage is TRBJ1-6; TRBD1 matches at 9 bases. The CDR3 has 11 amino acids. Looked up from germline, CDR1 is DFQATT and CDR2 is SNEGSKA (reference sequence). V lost 1 base to trimming and J lost 18 bases; unmatched junction nucleotides: 4. This CDR3 is CSARGTGGNHF. The CDR3 DNA sequence: TGCAGTGCTAGAGGCACAGGGGGCAACCACTTT.

The chain has TRBV18 and TRBJ2-1, with 7 positions matching TRBD1. Trimming at V came to 6 bases and at J to 7 bases, leaving 6 bases not matched to a gene. CDR3 size: 13 residues. CDR1 and CDR2 (germline): KGHSH, LQKENI. The CDR3 DNA is TGTGCCAGCTCCGACGACAGGGTGAATGAGCAGTTCTTC. Protein product: CASSDDRVNEQFF.

This clone was counted once. This chain uses TRBV3-1 (or the pseudogene TRBV3-2) with TRBJ1-2, with TRBD1 identical over 8 bases. Germline-derived CDR1 and CDR2 are LGHDT and YNNKEL (reference sequence). The CDR3 covers 14 residues. V trimming: 6 bases; J trimming: 3 bases; junction bases outside the gene matches: 6. The CDR3 sequence is CASSQQGVDYGYTF. The CDR3 DNA sequence: TGTGCCAGCAGTCAACAGGGGGTCGACTATGGCTACACCTTC.

This clone was counted between two and nine times. This chain links TRBV3-1 (or the pseudogene TRBV3-2) with TRBJ2-2; 9 bases fit TRBD1. V shed 1 base and J 6 bases; nucleotides not matched to a gene: 6. This CDR3 has 16 amino acids. Per germline, CDR1 LGHDT and CDR2 YNNKEL (reference sequence). CDR3 residues: CASSQVTTGGAGELFF. For the CDR3, the DNA is TGTGCCAGCAGCCAAGTAACGACAGGGGGAGCCGGGGAGCTGTTTTTT.

This clone was found once. The CDR3 spells CASSAGRGVNQPQHF. CDR3 sequence (DNA): TGTGCCAGCAGCGCGGGCCGGGGTGTGAATCAGCCCCAGCATTTT. This chain joins TRBV2 and TRBJ1-5; D remains ambiguous. Trimming shortened V by 6 bases and J by 4 bases, and 16 bases separated the two germline ends. In germline, CDR1 is SNHLY, CDR2 FYNNEI. The CDR3 is 15 amino acids.

The CDR3 loop is CASSLPSSYEQYF. CDR3 in DNA: TGTGCCAGCAGCCTGCCGAGCTCCTACGAGCAGTACTTC. The genes are TRBV14 and TRBJ2-7; D call uncertain. Germline CDR1 and CDR2: SGHDN and FVKESK. V was cut by 4 bases and J by 0 bases, with 7 bases left in between. The CDR3 has 13 amino acids.

The chain has TRBV9 and TRBJ1-2; D remains unclear. This CDR3 has 11 residues. V lost 3 bases and J 7 bases, leaving 7 bases between the germline ends. Germline-derived CDR1 and CDR2 are SGDLS and YYNGEE. The CDR3 spells CASSAEGGYTF. The CDR3 nucleotides read TGTGCCAGCAGCGCGGAGGGTGGCTACACCTTC.

This CDR3 reads CASSFAGNGYTF. As DNA, the CDR3 is TGCGCCAGCAGCTTTGCGGGGAACGGCTACACCTTC. The chain uses TRBV5-1 and TRBJ1-2; no firm D call. V was trimmed by 2 bases and J by 8 bases, leaving 10 bases between them. CDR1 and CDR2 from the germline V gene are SGHRS and YFSETQ. There are 12 residues in the CDR3.

The chain employs TRBV7-3 and TRBJ2-5; D remains ambiguous. The CDR3 totals 14 residues. The V end was cut by 0 bases, the J end by 5 bases, with 10 bases between. CDR1 SGHTA and CDR2 FQGTGA come from the germline V gene. CDR3 coding DNA: TGTGCCAGCAGCTTAACTCCGGGTGGGGAGACCCAGTACTTC. Translated: CASSLTPGGETQYF. The whole variable domain, filled in from reference TRBV7-3 and TRBJ2-5, reads GAGVSQTPSNKVTEKGKYVELRCDPISGHTALYWYRQSLGQGPEFLIYFQGTGAADDSGLPNDRFFAVRPEGSVSTLKIQRTERGDSAVYLCASSLTPGGETQYFGPGTRLLVL.

CDR3 protein: CASSAQGWTSGAFF. The CDR3 region has the DNA TGTGCCAGCAGCGCACAGGGTTGGACATCTGGGGCTTTCTTT. This rearrangement joins TRBV2 to TRBJ1-1; D possibly corresponds to TRBD1 (6 bases). The germline gives CDR1 SNHLY, CDR2 FYNNEI. Trimming pared 6 bases from V and 11 bases from J, leaving 22 bases between. CDR3 length equals 14 residues.

This clone was seen a single time. The J gene is TRBJ1-5, the V gene TRBV6-2 or TRBV6-3; D call uncertain. The V end was cut by 5 bases, the J end by 7 bases, with 9 bases between. CDR3 length: 12 amino acids. CDR1 and CDR2 from the germline V gene are MNHEY and SVGEGT. CDR3 nucleotide sequence: TGTGCCAGCAGTCAGGCCTACCAGCCCCAGCATTTT. Its translation is CASSQAYQPQHF.

The chain employs TRBV12-3 or TRBV12-4 and TRBJ1-5; no definite D call. V dropped 3 bases and J dropped 4 bases, with 7 bases sitting between them. CDR3 length equals 13 residues. The CDR3 protein is CASSFSVNQPQHF. CDR3 sequence (DNA): TGTGCCAGCAGTTTTTCAGTAAATCAGCCCCAGCATTTT.

This chain joins TRBV5-1 and TRBJ2-2; 9 bases match TRBD2. The CDR3 runs to 15 residues. Germline CDR1 is SGHRS and CDR2 is YFSETQ. V trimming: 2 bases; J trimming: 5 bases; junction bases outside the gene matches: 4. The CDR3 spells CASSFGLAGTGELFF. The CDR3 nucleotides read TGCGCCAGCAGCTTTGGGCTAGCGGGGACCGGGGAGCTGTTTTTT. The whole variable domain, remainder taken from reference TRBV5-1 and TRBJ2-2, is KAGVTQTPRYLIKTRGQQVTLSCSPISGHRSVSWYQQTPGQGLQFLFEYFSETQRNKGNFPGRFSGRQFSNSRSEMNVSTLELGDSALYLCASSFGLAGTGELFFGEGSRLTVL.

The V gene is TRBV2, the J gene TRBJ1-1, with D maybe TRBD1 (6 bases). Germline assignment: CDR1 SNHLY and CDR2 FYNNEI. The CDR3 is 14 amino acids. V was cut by 7 bases and J by 1 base, with 13 bases left in between. In DNA form, the CDR3 reads TGTGCCAGCACTTCGACAGGTTGGAACACTGAAGCTTTCTTT. It codes for CASTSTGWNTEAFF.

The V and J genes are TRBV28 and TRBJ2-5, with 9 nucleotides matching TRBD1. J lost 6 bases, V lost 5 bases, and 10 bases had no gene match. Germline V gene sequence: CDR1 MDHEN, CDR2 SYDVKM. CDR3 length: 15 amino acids. CDR3 protein: CASSIQGASMKTQYF. The CDR3, as DNA: TGTGCCAGCAGTATACAGGGGGCGAGCATGAAGACCCAGTACTTC.

The chain joins TRBV5-6 to TRBJ2-7, with 7 bases that match TRBD1. The CDR3 is 12 amino acids. CDR1 is SGHDT and CDR2 is YYEEEE in the germline V gene. With 0 bases clipped from V and 6 bases from J, the junction kept 0 bases outside the gene matches. The CDR3 region is CASSLEGAEQYF. The DNA of the CDR3 is TGTGCCAGCAGCTTGGAGGGGGCCGAGCAGTACTTC.

This clone has a single count. This chain joins TRBV5-1 and TRBJ2-1; 11 bases map to TRBD2. Germline lookup yields CDR1 SGHRS and CDR2 YFSETQ. This CDR3 has 15 amino acids. The trim removed 0 bases at V and 12 bases at J, leaving 8 bases unmatched. The CDR3 region is CASSLALGSGGAQFF. For the CDR3, the DNA is TGCGCCAGCAGCTTGGCATTGGGTAGCGGGGGGGCGCAGTTCTTC. The full variable domain, its missing parts supplied by reference TRBV5-1 and TRBJ2-1, is KAGVTQTPRYLIKTRGQQVTLSCSPISGHRSVSWYQQTPGQGLQFLFEYFSETQRNKGNFPGRFSGRQFSNSRSEMNVSTLELGDSALYLCASSLALGSGGAQFFGPGTRLTVL.

The V call is TRBV29-1, the J call TRBJ1-1; the match to TRBD1 covers 10 bases. The length of the CDR3 is 14 residues. Per the germline V gene, CDR1 is SQVTM and CDR2 is ANQGSEA. The J segment lost 6 bases and the V segment lost 6 bases, leaving 10 bases of the junction unmatched. CDR3 nucleotides: TGCAGCGTAACCGGGACAGGGGTATTGGCTGAAGCTTTCTTT. Translated, it gives CSVTGTGVLAEAFF.

V usage is TRBV7-9 and J usage is TRBJ2-3; D is unclear. The ends were cut back, 5 bases at V and 2 bases at J, with 17 bases in the middle. The CDR3 sequence is 16 residues long. Germline V gives CDR1 SEHNR, CDR2 FQNEAQ (reference sequence). The CDR3 here is CASSARARQDTDTQYF. The CDR3, as DNA: TGTGCCAGCAGCGCACGTGCGCGGCAAGACACAGATACGCAGTATTTT.

The gene calls are TRBV29-1 and TRBJ2-2; 7 nucleotides align to TRBD1. This CDR3 is built from 12 residues. V shed 7 bases, J shed 5 bases, and the junction held 4 bases outside the gene matches. CDR1 SQVTM and CDR2 ANQGSEA come from the germline V gene. The CDR3 protein is CSGLQGTGELFF. DNA of the CDR3: TGCAGCGGATTACAGGGGACCGGGGAGCTGTTTTTT.

The J gene is TRBJ2-1, the V gene TRBV4-1, with 13 positions matching TRBD2. Germline V gives CDR1 MGHRA, CDR2 YSYEKL. The CDR3 runs 16 residues. With 1 base clipped from V and 7 bases from J, the junction kept 4 bases outside the gene matches. The CDR3 loop reads CASSQALAGGSNEQFF. The DNA for the CDR3 is TGCGCCAGCAGCCAAGCACTAGCGGGAGGGAGTAATGAGCAGTTCTTC.

This sequence joins TRBV28 and TRBJ2-5; TRBD1 aligns across 9 bases. This CDR3 region has 15 residues. Trimming removed 10 bases from V and 5 bases from J; junction bases left unmatched: 14. Germline CDR1 MDHEN, CDR2 SYDVKM. The CDR3 here is CATAETTGGGETQYF. CDR3 coding DNA: TGTGCCACCGCAGAGACAACAGGGGGCGGGGAGACCCAGTACTTC.

This chain's CDR3 is CASLGTGGREQYF. The CDR3 nucleotides are TGTGCCAGTCTGGGGACAGGGGGCAGGGAGCAGTACTTC. V is TRBV28 and J is TRBJ2-7; TRBD1 aligns across 12 bases. The ends lost 9 bases at V and 7 bases at J; junction bases unmatched: 7. The CDR3 extends over 13 amino acids. CDR1 MDHEN and CDR2 SYDVKM come from the germline V gene.

V gene TRBV28 combines with J gene TRBJ2-7, with 10 bases fitting TRBD2. CDR1 and CDR2 from the germline V gene are MDHEN and SYDVKM. The CDR3 is made up of 16 amino acids. The V gene end was trimmed by 7 bases and the J gene end by 6 bases; junction bases not matched to a gene: 15. CDR3 in amino acids: CASTPPLSGRAGEQYF. For the CDR3, the DNA is TGTGCCAGCACCCCCCCGTTGAGCGGGAGGGCAGGCGAGCAGTACTTC. Together with reference TRBV28 and TRBJ2-7, the CDR3 gives the full variable domain: DVKVTQSSRYLVKRTGEKVFLECVQDMDHENMFWYRQDPGLGLRLIYFSYDVKMKEKGDIPEGYSVSREKKERFSLILESASTNQTSMYLCASTPPLSGRAGEQYFGPGTRLTVT.

J is TRBJ1-5 and V is TRBV9; D not resolved. Between the trimmed V and J ends, which lost 3 bases and 0 bases, there was a span of 4 bases. The CDR3 extends over 13 amino acids. In germline, CDR1 is SGDLS, CDR2 YYNGEE. This CDR3 is CASSAFSNQPQHF. The CDR3 DNA reads TGTGCCAGCAGCGCATTTAGCAATCAGCCCCAGCATTTT.

The genes are TRBV6-5 and TRBJ2-7; TRBD2 is a possible D gene (6 bases). The CDR3 sequence is 15 residues long. Germline values: CDR1 MNHEY, CDR2 SVGAGI. Trimming removed 8 bases at V and 0 bases at J, with 17 bases between. CDR3 nucleotide sequence: TGTGCCAGCGGGAGGCTGACCGGGGGCTCCTACGAGCAGTACTTC. It translates to CASGRLTGGSYEQYF.